The clone carrying this T cell receptor beta chain was found many times. Antigen specificity is unknown. Compared with germline, one end of the junction differs, possibly owing to a read error. Construction of the TCR beta libraries employed iRepertoire HTBI primers in conjunction with Arm-PCR of CDR3 regions. TCRdb reanalysed the multiplex PCR reads using MiXCR and keeps one entry per CDR3 protein. The sample includes hundreds of thousands of distinct CDR3 sequences, 15% to 20% of them seen just once. This record belongs to a study of regulatory T cells in long-lasting Graves disease. Study as a whole: Persistent Graves' disease meant over 5 years of antithyroid drugs with positive TSH receptor antibodies.

Time point: persistent/refractory GD, antithyroid drugs over 5 years with positive TRAb. RNA extracted from PBMCs served as the sequencing template. Collection of peripheral blood (around 10 milliliters) was done using EDTA tubes. Germline V CDR1 and CDR2: SGHRS, YFSETQ. This CDR3 spans 12 amino acids. Findings of the study overall: What was studied was peripheral blood only, and not thyroid tissue. TCR diversity was lower in persistent Graves' patients than in newly diagnosed ones.

The TCR sequence derives from a female donor with Graves disease. The sample consisted of peripheral blood mononuclear cells (PBMCs), taken when the disease was refractory, from a patient treated with antithyroid drugs. V is TRBV5-1 and J is TRBJ2-7; D not certain. In DNA form, the CDR3 reads TGTGCCAGCAGCTTGTCCGCCTACGAGCAGTACTTC. Amino acids: CASSLSAYEQYF. Supplemented by reference TRBV5-1 and TRBJ2-7, the full variable domain reads KAGVTQTPRYLIKTRGQQVTLSCSPISGHRSVSWYQQTPGQGLQFLFEYFSETQRNKGNFPGRFSGRQFSNSRSEMNVSTLELGDSALYLCASSLSAYEQYFGPGTRLTVT.